This T cell receptor beta chain originates from a study of shared clonotypes between healthy human individuals. In the original analysis: Junction-only sequences without quality scores came from ImmunoSEQ, so filtering differed. TCRdb's copy holds only in-frame clones and misses some; the assay was immunoSEQ multiplex PCR. The V and J calls and clone size are taken from that table; D and trimming were inferred from the DNA. The sample includes over 700,000 clones, about two thirds of them seen just once. Details on this clone: Its antigen remains unidentified.

Study-wide results and limits: Although depth was large, rarefaction showed that sequencing of the sorted subsets was incomplete. Relative to memory subsets, naive subsets generally showed larger estimated richness.

The germline V gene has CDR1 MDHEN and CDR2 SYDVKM. CDR3 size: 14 residues. V gave up 3 bases and J gave up 4 bases, with 11 bases separating them. This chain connects TRBV28 to TRBJ2-3; D is uncertain. This clonotype was obtained from a woman between 25 and 40 years old in good health. The sample taken for sequencing was memory CD4+ T cells sorted from blood. Sample subset: CD45RA-negative fraction. The CDR3 reads CASSFSFLSDTQYF. DNA for the CDR3: TGTGCCAGCAGTTTTTCGTTCTTGTCAGATACGCAGTATTTT.